This section outlines one TCR beta chain sequence together with its context. Its antigen is currently unknown. In the United States, treatment was given to all participants with HIV. The libraries were made with immunoSEQ v3.0 at survey level. Some clones are missing from TCRdb's copy, which holds only in-frame ones; the method was immunoSEQ multiplex PCR. The data show fewer than 20,000 clones, approximately 94% seen once. CDR3 length equals 15 residues. The germline V gene has CDR1 SGHNT and CDR2 YYREEE (reference sequence). Trimming removed 0 bases at V and 0 bases at J, with 7 bases between. The sample comes from a study of long-term antiretroviral therapy in people with HIV. Study conclusions and caveats: Control repertoires displayed wider CDR3 length ranges than the HIV repertoires.

The chain recombines TRBV5-4 with TRBJ2-1; D gene ambiguous. This sample comprised unsorted PBMCs, obtained 6.4 years after starting antiretroviral therapy. The sequence was collected from a woman aged 45-65 years with HIV. For the CDR3, the DNA is TGTGCCAGCAGCTTGGACCCGAACTCCTACAATGAGCAGTTCTTC. Translated: CASSLDPNSYNEQFF.